Sequencing of this T cell receptor beta chain was carried out in a study of cytomegalovirus exposure and HLA in healthy donors (dated by TCRdb to 2016 to 2017). Describing the broader study: The 500 to 800 repertoires of the first cohort and the 120 validation repertoires were produced on the same platform, according to a later analysis. The study was designed to test whether signatures of past pathogen exposure could be identified by cataloging public T cell receptors. A separate validation cohort of about 110 different subjects was used in addition to the roughly 670-subject first cohort. The study combined high-throughput TCR immunosequencing, statistical association of individual TCRs with disease status, and machine learning to predict cytomegalovirus infection status.

Concerning this clone: The antigen this receptor binds is unknown. No base qualities exist here, and no much larger clone lies one base off it.

Library creation used the immunoSEQ multiplex PCR assay. In the authors' own workflow: A statistical classification framework was developed to diagnose cytomegalovirus status using the catalog of TCR beta chain sequences. TCRdb provides this immuneACCESS table in a form limited to in-frame rearrangements. Some clones are lacking; in checked studies, under half of them reflect an unresolved V gene, and why the rest are absent is not known. From that table come the V and J calls and clone size; the DNA was used to work out D and trimming. Across this sample there are under 250,000 clones, with more than 85% seen only once. The biggest ten clones account for more than 10% of the sample. Separate from the roughly 650-subject first cohort, the validation cohort of roughly 110 subjects was the group to which the donors belonged. Study-level results and caveats: Subsequent analysis determined that TCRs grouped into clusters in the first cohort also showed a tendency toward co-occurrence across the roughly 130 validation repertoires, and 90% to 95% of cluster scores exceeded 0. The classifier was reported to diagnose cytomegalovirus status with high specificity and sensitivity in both the original and validation cohorts. Three of the identified cytomegalovirus-associated TCR beta chains were confirmed in vitro to be specific for cytomegalovirus antigens. A later analysis lacked HLA typing for the validation cohort, so it scored co-occurrence in that cohort across all 110 or so repertoires. Across donors, most TCR sequences were observed very rarely, whereas some public TCRs were present in many individuals. The authors suggested that the approach could potentially be extended to other disease states and immunological phenotypes. A total of about 150 TCR beta chains were listed by the study as associated with cytomegalovirus.

Source material: PBMCs. The source of this sequence is a man younger than 30 in good health and CMV-seropositive.

The nucleotide sequence is TGTGCCACCAGGGGGGGCAATCAGCCCCAGCATTTT. This translates into CATRGGNQPQHF. The sequence joins TRBV6-6 to TRBJ1-5; a stretch of 7 junction bases matches TRBD1. According to the germline V gene (reference sequence), CDR1 reads MNHNY and CDR2 reads SVGAGI. Ends trimmed: V by 10 bases, J by 2 bases; bases unmatched to a gene: 2. Reading from cysteine to phenylalanine, the CDR3 counts 12 amino acids. The only DNA kept is the CDR3, 36 bases in frame from the first base.